Many counts were recorded for the clone carrying this T cell receptor (beta chain). Antigen specificity is unknown. This record comes from a study of breast tumors, draining lymph nodes, adjacent tissues. Study outcomes and limitations: Tumor repertoires ranked between lymph nodes and nontumor tissue in diversity, with V and J gene preferences.

J was trimmed by 11 bases and V by 4 bases; bases with no gene match: 13. Germline CDR1 reads MNHEY; CDR2 reads SVGEGT. The CDR3 sequence is 15 residues long. MiXCR was run by TCRdb on the multiplex PCR reads, yielding one entry per CDR3 protein. The repertoire holds approximately 15,000 distinct CDR3 sequences, approximately 57% seen once, with under 25% in the top ten. The TCR sequence derives from a female donor with breast cancer. Some clones in this sample may be carry-over from other donors' samples. The sample was tumor-adjacent breast tissue. The chain carries TRBV6-2 or TRBV6-3 and TRBJ1-3; 8 positions agree with TRBD1. The CDR3 loop is CASSSGQVVAGAIYF. In DNA, the CDR3 is TGTGCCAGCAGTTCGGGACAGGTCGTTGCAGGAGCCATATATTTT.